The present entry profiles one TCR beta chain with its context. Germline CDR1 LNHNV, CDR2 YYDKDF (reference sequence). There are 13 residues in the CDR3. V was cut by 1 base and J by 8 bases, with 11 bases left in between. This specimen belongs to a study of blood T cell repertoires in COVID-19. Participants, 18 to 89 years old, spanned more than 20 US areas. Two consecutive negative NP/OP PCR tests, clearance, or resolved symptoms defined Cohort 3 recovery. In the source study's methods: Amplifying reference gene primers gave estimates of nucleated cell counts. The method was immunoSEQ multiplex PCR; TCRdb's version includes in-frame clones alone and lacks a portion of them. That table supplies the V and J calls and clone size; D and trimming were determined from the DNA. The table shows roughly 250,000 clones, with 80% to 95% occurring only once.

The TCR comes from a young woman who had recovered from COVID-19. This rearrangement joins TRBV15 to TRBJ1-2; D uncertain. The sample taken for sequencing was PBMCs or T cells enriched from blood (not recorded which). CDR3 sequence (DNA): TGTGCCACCAGCAGAGCCGGTCTTTCGGGCTACACCTTC. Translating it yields CATSRAGLSGYTF.